This TCR beta chain is from a study of blood T cell repertoires in COVID-19 (dated by TCRdb to the early 2020s). With respect to the entire study: Samples covering the acute and convalescent phases of COVID-19 were provided by collaborators in the United States, Italy and Spain. The dataset comprised deeply sampled blood TCRbeta repertoires from subjects exposed to, actively infected with, or recovered from COVID-19. The samples were drawn from the first 160 participants of the ongoing ImmuneRACE study and from about 1,200 subjects provided by 6 global collaborators. HLA class I and class II types, where available, came from metadata supplied by the sample provider rather than from assay-based typing. The sample metadata nearly always contained a de-identified subject ID, COVID-19 status, age in years and sex. The prospective study material was composed of cDNA or gDNA derived from T cells, B-cell-depleted T cells, or PBMCs. The repertoires were made available in a free public database intended to serve as a resource for research on the immune response to SARS-CoV-2.

As to this clone: The antigen it binds to is not known. The record has no base qualities; no much larger clone is one base away.

At the junction V is shortened by 1 base and J by 5 bases; bases outside the gene matches: 10. CDR1 and CDR2, per the germline V gene, are MGHRA and YSYEKL. The CDR3 measures 16 amino acids from cysteine to phenylalanine. Only the CDR3 portion is preserved as DNA: 48 bases, with reading frame beginning at the first base. Overall study results and their limits: The quantity of clinical and demographic metadata differed by source and by participant and was supplied without curation.

The immunoSEQ Assay, a bias-controlled multiplex PCR, was used to amplify TCRbeta CDR3 regions from genomic DNA. Turning to the authors' computational methods: Nucleated cell counts per sample were estimated from amplification of reference gene primers within the assay. To quantify the absolute abundance of each unique TCRbeta CDR3 rearrangement, sequence reads were collapsed and filtered. For each sample, productive Simpson clonality was calculated by taking the square root of Simpson's diversity index across productive rearrangements. TCRdb re-hosts the immuneACCESS table, in-frame sequences only. Its copies lack some clones; in the studies checked, an unresolved V gene accounts for under half of them, and the cause for the rest is not known. The V and J calls and clone size come from that table; D and trimming were worked out from the DNA. The table for this sample lists 95,000 to 150,000 clones; nearly 90% of them were counted only once. The ten largest clones capture 3.5% to 4.5% of the sample.

At one collaborating source in Seattle, patients were enrolled during active infection and were followed longitudinally through the course of disease. Each collaborating institution followed its own protocols to collect whole blood in K2EDTA tubes. For TCRbeta analysis, collaborator samples were shipped as frozen whole blood, as isolated PBMCs, or as DNA extracted from either sample type. The origin of this receptor is a woman aged 55-69 years with COVID-19, enrolled during active disease. The V and J genes are TRBV4-1 and TRBJ2-7, with 8 middle bases fitting TRBD1. Sequencing used peripheral blood. The CDR3 region has the sequence CASSQVGTGPPNEQYF. The bases are TGCGCCAGCAGCCAAGTGGGGACAGGTCCTCCCAACGAGCAGTACTTC.